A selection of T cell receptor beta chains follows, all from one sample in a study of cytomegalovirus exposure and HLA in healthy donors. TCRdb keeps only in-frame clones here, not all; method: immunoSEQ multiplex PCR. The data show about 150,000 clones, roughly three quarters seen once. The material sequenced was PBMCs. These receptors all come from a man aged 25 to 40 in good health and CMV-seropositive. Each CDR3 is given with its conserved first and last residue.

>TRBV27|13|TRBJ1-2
CASKRTGSDGYTF
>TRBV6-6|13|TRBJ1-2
CASSPRVYYGYTF
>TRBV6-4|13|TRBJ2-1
CASSLDLKSEQFF
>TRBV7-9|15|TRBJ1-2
CASSLVQGALEGYTF
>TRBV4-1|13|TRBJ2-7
CASSQVRDYEQYF
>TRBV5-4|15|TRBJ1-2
CASSAPGTGTYGYTF
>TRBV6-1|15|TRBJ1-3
CASRERGSSGNTIYF
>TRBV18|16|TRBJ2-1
CASSPLGTGGKNEQFF
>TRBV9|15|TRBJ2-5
CASSVGGSSGETQYF
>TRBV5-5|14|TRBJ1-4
CASSLAGDGEKLFF
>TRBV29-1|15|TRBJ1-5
CSVAVGQGVDQPQHF
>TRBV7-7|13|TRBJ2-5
CASSPRRGETQYF
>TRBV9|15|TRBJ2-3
CASSAHRDSLDTQYF
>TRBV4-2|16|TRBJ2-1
CASSQGPSGSLDEQFF
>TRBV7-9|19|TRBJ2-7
CSSSITSGSSFLNSYEQYF
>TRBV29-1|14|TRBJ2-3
CSVYEGLHTDTQYF
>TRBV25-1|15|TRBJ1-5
CASSELGESNQPQHF
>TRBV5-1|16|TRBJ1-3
CASSLGTSSSGNTIYF
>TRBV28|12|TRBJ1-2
CASSSGGRGYTF
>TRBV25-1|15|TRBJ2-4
CASSDPGLAKNIQYF
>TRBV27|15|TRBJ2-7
CASSLIAGVSYEQYF
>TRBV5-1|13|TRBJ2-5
CASSLEQAETQYF
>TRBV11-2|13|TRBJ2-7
CASSSTDSYEQYF
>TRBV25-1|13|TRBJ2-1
CASSEIAANEQFF
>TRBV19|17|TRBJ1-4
CASSILLDSLTNEKLFF
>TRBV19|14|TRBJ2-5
CASSMGWDKETQYF
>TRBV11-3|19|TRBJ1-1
CASSLVRALGGARHTEAFF
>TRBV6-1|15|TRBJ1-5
CASSDMDRGSQPQHF
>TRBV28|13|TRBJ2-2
CASVASGAGELFF
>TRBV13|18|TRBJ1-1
CASSLGLTLLAGEGEAFF
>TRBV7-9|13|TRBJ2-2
CASSLRQAGELFF
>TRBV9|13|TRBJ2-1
CASSSIDRVKQFF
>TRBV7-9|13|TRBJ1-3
CASSLIVGDTIYF
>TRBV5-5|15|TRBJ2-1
CASSYGQGPYNEQFF
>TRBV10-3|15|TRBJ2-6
CAITDFSSGANVLTF
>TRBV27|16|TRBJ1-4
CASSPGTGATNEKLFF
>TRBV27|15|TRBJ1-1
CASTRTWEGNTEAFF
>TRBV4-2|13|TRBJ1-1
CASSQDRGYEAFF
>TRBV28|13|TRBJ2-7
CASTTGALYEQYF
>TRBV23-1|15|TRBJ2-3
CASSQSSRCTDTQYF
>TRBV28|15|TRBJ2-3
CASSSAGGETDTQYF
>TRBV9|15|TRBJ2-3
CASSVEGSSTDTQYF
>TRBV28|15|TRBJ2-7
CASTTRGRAGGEQYF
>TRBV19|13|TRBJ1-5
CASRLTLNQPQHF
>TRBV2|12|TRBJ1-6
CASSEGGQTLHF
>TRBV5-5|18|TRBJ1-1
CASSLGMLAGYLNTEAFF
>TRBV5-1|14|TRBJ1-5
CASSRDSLNQPQHF
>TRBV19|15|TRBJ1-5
CASQRDSRVNQPQHF
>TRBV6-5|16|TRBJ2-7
CASSYATGLTTQEQYF
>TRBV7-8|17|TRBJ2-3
CASSLGLAGRTTDTQYF
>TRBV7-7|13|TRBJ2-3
CASSQSGGNTQYF
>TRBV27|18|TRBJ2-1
CASSLFIGTSNSYNEQFF
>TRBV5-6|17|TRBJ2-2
CASSLGRGRANTGELFF
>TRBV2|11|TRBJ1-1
CASSQQVEAFF
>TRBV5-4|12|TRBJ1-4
CASSPGGEKLFF
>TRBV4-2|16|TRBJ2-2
CASSLQASGGSGELFF
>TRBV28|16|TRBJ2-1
CASSSTRDRVYDEQFF